A selection of T cell receptor beta chains follows, all from one sample in a study of cytomegalovirus exposure and HLA in healthy donors. TCRdb's table, derived via immunoSEQ multiplex PCR, lists solely in-frame clones and lacks some. The sample consists of around 180,000 clones, roughly 78% of them appearing once. Sequencing was done on a sample of PBMCs. These receptors all come from a woman aged 45-60 years in good health and CMV-seropositive. The CDR3 runs from the conserved cysteine through the conserved F or W. The D gene is left open where the match is weak. Clone size is stated in some rows and not others, as once, few, many or a class when expanded.

D gene	V gene	J gene	clone size	CDR3 protein	CDR3 DNA
.	TRBV6-1	TRBJ2-3	.	CASTPGGRDTQYF	TGTGCCAGCACCCCGGGTGGAAGAGATACGCAGTATTTT
.	TRBV2	TRBJ1-4	.	CASWSREKLFF	TGTGCCAGCTGGAGTAGGGAAAAACTGTTTTTT
TRBD2	TRBV6-5	TRBJ2-1	.	CASTNAGGREQFF	TGTGCCAGCACTAACGCGGGGGGTAGGGAGCAGTTCTTC
.	TRBV30	TRBJ1-5	.	CAWSVASLTGGGSNQPQHF	TGTGCCTGGAGTGTAGCGTCCTTAACAGGTGGGGGGAGCAATCAGCCCCAGCATTTT
TRBD2	TRBV10-3	TRBJ2-5	.	CRTGGAPLYQLTQYF	TGTCGTACCGGGGGGGCCCCCCTTTACCAGTTGACCCAGTACTTC
.	TRBV30	TRBJ1-1	.	CAWTLTGAPAFF	TGTGCCTGGACTTTGACTGGGGCACCAGCTTTCTTT
TRBD1	TRBV6-5	TRBJ1-6	.	CASSPGQGNSPLHF	TGTGCCAGCAGTCCGGGACAGGGGAATTCACCCCTCCACTTT
TRBD1	TRBV7-9	TRBJ1-1	.	CASSLSRQGGTEAFF	TGTGCCAGCAGCCTATCGCGACAGGGGGGCACTGAAGCTTTCTTT
.	TRBV5-6	TRBJ1-2	.	CASSLGANYGYTF	TGTGCCAGCAGCCTGGGAGCAAACTATGGCTACACCTTC
.	TRBV10-3	TRBJ1-2	once	CAISESFGWGYTF	TGTGCCATCAGTGAGTCATTCGGTTGGGGCTACACCTTC
TRBD1	TRBV19	TRBJ1-6	.	CASSPRQGLNNSPLHF	TGTGCCAGTAGTCCTCGACAGGGACTTAATAATTCACCCCTCCACTTT
.	TRBV27	TRBJ1-1	once	CASSLFPRGSGAFF	TGTGCCAGCAGTTTATTCCCCAGGGGCAGTGGAGCTTTCTTT
.	TRBV9	TRBJ2-1	.	CASSPRDWSYNEQFF	TGTGCCAGCAGCCCCAGGGACTGGTCCTACAATGAGCAGTTCTTC
.	TRBV15	TRBJ1-2	.	CATSRDSSVGGYTF	TGTGCCACCAGCAGAGATAGCTCAGTGGGTGGCTACACCTTC
.	TRBV20-1	TRBJ2-1	.	CSARLAEQFF	TGCAGTGCTAGATTGGCAGAGCAGTTCTTC
TRBD1	TRBV4-1	TRBJ2-7	few	CASSPDRGRNIRREQYF	TGCGCCAGCAGCCCGGACAGGGGGCGGAATATTCGTAGGGAGCAGTACTTC
TRBD1	TRBV30	TRBJ1-5	.	CAWSPRDRGNQPQHF	TGTGCCTGGAGTCCTCGGGACAGGGGCAATCAGCCCCAGCATTTT
.	TRBV9	TRBJ2-1	.	CASSGVGGAGYNEQFF	TGTGCCAGCAGCGGGGTAGGGGGGGCCGGCTACAATGAGCAGTTCTTC
TRBD1	TRBV4-1	TRBJ1-2	.	CASSPGQGANYGYTF	TGCGCCAGCAGCCCCGGACAGGGAGCTAACTATGGCTACACCTTC
.	TRBV28	TRBJ1-4	.	CASSNWGATNEKLFF	TGTGCCAGCAGTAACTGGGGGGCAACTAATGAAAAACTGTTTTTT
TRBD1	TRBV15	TRBJ2-5	.	CATSSDRTGWRETQYF	TGTGCCACCAGCAGTGATCGGACAGGGTGGCGAGAGACCCAGTACTTC
.	TRBV5-1	TRBJ2-7	.	CASSHSGGRSSYEQYF	TGCGCCAGCAGCCACTCCGGAGGCAGGAGCTCCTACGAGCAGTACTTC